Shown below are 8 T cell receptor beta chains from a single sample sequenced in a study of T cells after posttransplantation cyclophosphamide. Assay used: immunoSEQ multiplex PCR; TCRdb lists only in-frame clones, some missing. Recorded here are about 39,000 clones, with no singletons, and the ten leading clones hold roughly 4.3%. Sequences were obtained from PBMCs. The receptors stem from a woman in her forties or fifties in good health and a related stem cell transplant donor.

This clone has ten or more counts. The chain employs TRBV12-5 and TRBJ2-5; TRBD1 matches 9 bases. Losses at the gene ends were 6 bases for V and 5 bases for J; bases not matched to a gene: 10. The germline V gene has CDR1 LGHNT and CDR2 FRNRAP. The CDR3 has 15 residues. The chain's CDR3 is CASGLSTGQGETQYF. The CDR3 region has the DNA TGTGCTAGTGGACTGTCGACCGGACAGGGGGAGACCCAGTACTTC.

This clone was counted many times. Other DNA sequences in this sample translate to the same CDR3. This rearrangement joins TRBV15 to TRBJ1-3; a possible D gene is TRBD1 (5 bases). The V end was cut by 0 bases, the J end by 4 bases, with 13 bases between. CDR1 and CDR2 (germline): LNHNV, YYDKDF (reference sequence). The CDR3 is 16 residues long. This CDR3 reads CATSRDWGVVGNTIYF. DNA of the CDR3: TGTGCCACCAGCAGAGATTGGGGGGTCGTCGGAAACACCATATATTTT.

This clone was detected only a few times. This chain uses TRBV27 with TRBJ2-3; 7 bases agree with TRBD1. Per germline, CDR1 MNHEY and CDR2 SMNVEV (reference sequence). The CDR3 spans 17 residues. V lost 5 bases to trimming and J lost 2 bases; unmatched junction nucleotides: 13. CDR3 region: CASSELVTGLYTDTQYF. Written as DNA, the CDR3 is TGTGCCAGCAGTGAACTTGTGACAGGGCTGTACACAGATACGCAGTATTTT.

The V gene is TRBV18, the J gene TRBJ2-5, with D perhaps TRBD1 (5 bases). The tail of the sequence fits TRBJ2-7 better, so the J call may be wrong. CDR3 size: 16 residues. Per the germline V gene, CDR1 is KGHSH and CDR2 is LQKENI. In DNA, the CDR3 is TGTGCCAGCTCACCACGACCTGCAGGGTCGTTCCACGAGCAGTACTTC. This sequence encodes CASSPRPAGSFHEQYF.

This clone was counted many times. V gene TRBV19 combines with J gene TRBJ1-6; no reliable D call. The CDR3 spans 15 residues. V was pared by 3 bases and J by 7 bases, with 13 bases between. The V gene's germline CDR1 is LNHDA and CDR2 SQIVND (reference sequence). CDR3 protein: CASSIGAEVNSPLHF. The CDR3, as DNA: TGTGCCAGTAGTATTGGTGCTGAGGTAAATTCACCCCTCCACTTT.

The V and J genes are TRBV6-6 and TRBJ1-2; 8 bases fit TRBD1. The CDR3 contains 15 residues. The germline CDR1 and CDR2 sequences are MNHNY and SVGAGI (reference sequence). After removal of 2 bases from V and 3 bases from J, the junction contained 5 bases not matched to a gene. CDR3 in DNA: TGTGCCAGCAGTTACGCGGGACAGGCGTACTATGGCTACACCTTC. It specifies CASSYAGQAYYGYTF.

This clone was picked up many times. The gene calls are TRBV7-3 and TRBJ1-1, with 7 bases lining up with TRBD1. J lost 8 bases, V lost 5 bases, and 11 bases had no gene match. This CDR3 is built from 14 residues. Germline V CDR1 and CDR2: SGHTA, FQGTGA. CDR3 in amino acids: CASSLGTASPEAFF. The CDR3 DNA reads as TGTGCCAGCAGCCTAGGGACAGCCTCTCCGGAAGCTTTCTTT.

To note about this clone: Germline and junction disagree at one end, which may indicate a read error. The chain is built from TRBV11-3 and TRBJ1-3, with D maybe TRBD1 (5 bases). This CDR3 has 17 amino acids. CDR1 is SGHNT and CDR2 is YENEEA in the germline V gene. The CDR3 loop is CASSSYGGKSSGNAIYF. CDR3 nucleotides: TGTGCCAGCAGCTCGTATGGGGGGAAGAGCTCTGGAAACGCCATATATTTT.